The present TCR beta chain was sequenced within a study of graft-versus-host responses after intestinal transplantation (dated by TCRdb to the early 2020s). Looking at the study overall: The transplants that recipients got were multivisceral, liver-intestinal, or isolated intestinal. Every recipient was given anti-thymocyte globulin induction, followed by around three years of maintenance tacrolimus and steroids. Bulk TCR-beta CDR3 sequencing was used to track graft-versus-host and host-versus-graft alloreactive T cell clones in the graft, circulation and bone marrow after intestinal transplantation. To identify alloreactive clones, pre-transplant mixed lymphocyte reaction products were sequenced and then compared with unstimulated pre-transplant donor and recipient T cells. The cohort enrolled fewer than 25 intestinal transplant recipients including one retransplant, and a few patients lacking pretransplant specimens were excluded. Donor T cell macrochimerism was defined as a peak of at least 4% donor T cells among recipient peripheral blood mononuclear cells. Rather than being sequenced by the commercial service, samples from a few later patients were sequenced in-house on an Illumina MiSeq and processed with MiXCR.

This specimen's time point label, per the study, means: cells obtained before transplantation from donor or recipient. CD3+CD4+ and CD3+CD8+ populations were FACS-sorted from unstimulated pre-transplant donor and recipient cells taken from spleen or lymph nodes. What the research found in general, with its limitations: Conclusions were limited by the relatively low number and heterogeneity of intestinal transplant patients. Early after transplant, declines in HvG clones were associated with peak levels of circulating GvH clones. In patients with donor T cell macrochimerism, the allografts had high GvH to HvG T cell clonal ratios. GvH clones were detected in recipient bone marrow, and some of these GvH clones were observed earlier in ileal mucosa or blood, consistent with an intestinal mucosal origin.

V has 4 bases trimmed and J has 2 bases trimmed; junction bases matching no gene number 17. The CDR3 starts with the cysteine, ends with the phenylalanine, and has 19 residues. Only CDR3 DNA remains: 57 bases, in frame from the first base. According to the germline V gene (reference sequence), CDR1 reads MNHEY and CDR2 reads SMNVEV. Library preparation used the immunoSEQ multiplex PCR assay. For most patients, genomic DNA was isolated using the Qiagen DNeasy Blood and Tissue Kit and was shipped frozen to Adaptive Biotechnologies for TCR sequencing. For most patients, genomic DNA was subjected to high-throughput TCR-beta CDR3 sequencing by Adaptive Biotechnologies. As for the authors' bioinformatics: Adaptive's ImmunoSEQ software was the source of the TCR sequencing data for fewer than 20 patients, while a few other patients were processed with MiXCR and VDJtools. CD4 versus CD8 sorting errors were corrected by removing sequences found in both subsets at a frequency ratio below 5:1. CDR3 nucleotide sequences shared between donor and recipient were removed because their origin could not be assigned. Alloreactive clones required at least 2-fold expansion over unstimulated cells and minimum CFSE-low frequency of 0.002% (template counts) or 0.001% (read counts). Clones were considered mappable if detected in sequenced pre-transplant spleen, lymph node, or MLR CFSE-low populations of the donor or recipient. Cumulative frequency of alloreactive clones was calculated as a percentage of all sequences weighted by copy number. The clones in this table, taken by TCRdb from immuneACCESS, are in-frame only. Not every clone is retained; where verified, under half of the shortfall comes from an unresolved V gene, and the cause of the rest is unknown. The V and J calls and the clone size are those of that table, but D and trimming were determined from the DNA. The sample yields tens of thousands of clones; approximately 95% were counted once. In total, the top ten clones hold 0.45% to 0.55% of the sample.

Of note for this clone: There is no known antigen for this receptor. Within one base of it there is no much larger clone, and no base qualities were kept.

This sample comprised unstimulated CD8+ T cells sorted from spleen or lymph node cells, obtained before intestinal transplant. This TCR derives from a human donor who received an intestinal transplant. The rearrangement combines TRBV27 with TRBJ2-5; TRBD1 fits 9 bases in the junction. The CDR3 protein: CASSSLQGAASLSQETQYF. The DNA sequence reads TGTGCCAGCAGTTCCTTACAGGGGGCGGCATCCTTGTCGCAAGAGACCCAGTACTTC.